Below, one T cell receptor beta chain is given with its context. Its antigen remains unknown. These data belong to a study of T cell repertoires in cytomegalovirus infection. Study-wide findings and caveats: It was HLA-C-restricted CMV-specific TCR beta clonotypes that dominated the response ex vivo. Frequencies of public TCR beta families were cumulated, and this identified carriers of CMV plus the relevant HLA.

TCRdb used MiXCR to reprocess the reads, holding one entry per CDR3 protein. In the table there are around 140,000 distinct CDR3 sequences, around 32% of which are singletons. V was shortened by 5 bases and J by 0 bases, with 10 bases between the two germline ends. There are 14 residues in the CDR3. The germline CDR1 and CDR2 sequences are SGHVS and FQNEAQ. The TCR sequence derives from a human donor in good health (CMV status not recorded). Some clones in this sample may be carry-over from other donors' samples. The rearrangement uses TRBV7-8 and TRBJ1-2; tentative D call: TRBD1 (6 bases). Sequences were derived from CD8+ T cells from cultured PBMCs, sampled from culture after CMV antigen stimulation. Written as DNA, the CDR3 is TGTGCCAGCAGCGAAGGGGGACCTAACTATGGCTACACCTTC. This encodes CASSEGGPNYGYTF.